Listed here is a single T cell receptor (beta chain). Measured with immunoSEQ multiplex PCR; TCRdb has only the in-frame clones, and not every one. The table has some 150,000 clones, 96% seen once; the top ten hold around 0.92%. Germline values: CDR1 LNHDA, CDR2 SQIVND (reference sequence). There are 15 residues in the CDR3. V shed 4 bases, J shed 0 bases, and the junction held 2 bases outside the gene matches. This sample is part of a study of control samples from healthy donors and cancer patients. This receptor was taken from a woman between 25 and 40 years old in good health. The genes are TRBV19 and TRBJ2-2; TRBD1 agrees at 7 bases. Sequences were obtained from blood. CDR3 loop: CASSTTGANTGELFF. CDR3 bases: TGTGCCAGTAGTACCACAGGGGCGAACACCGGGGAGCTGTTTTTT.